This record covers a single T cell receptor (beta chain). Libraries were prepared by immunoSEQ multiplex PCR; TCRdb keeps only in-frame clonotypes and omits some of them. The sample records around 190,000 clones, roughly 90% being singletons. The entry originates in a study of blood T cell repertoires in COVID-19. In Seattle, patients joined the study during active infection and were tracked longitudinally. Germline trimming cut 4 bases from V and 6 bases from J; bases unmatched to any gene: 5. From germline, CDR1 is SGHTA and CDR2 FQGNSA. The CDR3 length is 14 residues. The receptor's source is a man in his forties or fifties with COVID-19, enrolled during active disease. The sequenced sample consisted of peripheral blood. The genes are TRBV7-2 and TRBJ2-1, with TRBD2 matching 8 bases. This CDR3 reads CASSSSGSVNEQFF. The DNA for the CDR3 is TGTGCCAGCAGCTCCAGCGGGAGCGTCAATGAGCAGTTCTTC. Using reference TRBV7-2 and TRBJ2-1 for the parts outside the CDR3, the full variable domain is GAGVSQSPSNKVTEKGKDVELRCDPISGHTALYWYRQSLGQGLEFLIYFQGNSAPDKSGLPSDRFSAERTGGSVSTLTIQRTQQEDSAVYLCASSSSGSVNEQFFGPGTRLTVL.